This T cell receptor (beta chain) was profiled in a study of cytomegalovirus exposure and HLA in healthy donors. Details on this clone: Its antigen is still unknown.

PCR primers comprised 60 Vbeta and 13 Jbeta primers. Sequencing was performed with immunoSEQ multiplex PCR; in TCRdb, only in-frame clones are kept and a portion is missing. The table shows approximately 110,000 clones, with around 77% occurring only once. This CDR3 region has 15 residues. V shed 2 bases, J shed 2 bases, and the junction held 0 bases outside the gene matches. CDR1 is MNHEY and CDR2 is SMNVEV in the germline V gene (reference sequence). Findings and limits, study-wide: A later analysis revealed that TCR association rates differed between HLA loci, peaking at DRB1 and bottoming out at HLA-C. A cluster of highly shared sequence variants was likely a sequencing artifact. Among CMV-associated TCR beta chains, most appeared HLA-restricted in a later analysis.

The TCR was taken from a woman in her 30s in good health and CMV-seropositive. Sequencing was done on a sample of PBMCs. The rearrangement uses TRBV27 and TRBJ1-3; 10 bases map to TRBD1. CDR3 nucleotide sequence: TGTGCCAGCAGTTTAGGACAGGGGGCTGGAAACACCATATATTTT. It specifies CASSLGQGAGNTIYF.